This T cell receptor beta chain emerged from a study of identifying expanded T cells in peripheral blood. Collection occurred without any documented infections or immune events in donors. Some clones are missing from TCRdb's copy, which holds only in-frame ones; the method was immunoSEQ multiplex PCR. Of 100,000 or so clones listed, 87% are singletons. About this clone: Its antigen is undetermined.

The CDR3 loop spans 13 amino acids. The V and J ends lost 3 bases and 8 bases, in that order; junction bases with no gene match: 4. Germline CDR1 and CDR2: MDHEN and SYDVKM. General study findings and limits: Technical replicates showed roughly 1.2 changed clones; two weeks 15 to 20; four weeks 19.

Sequencing was carried out using blood. This TCR was sampled from a person aged 18 to 70 in good health. The chain joins TRBV28 to TRBJ1-2; 9 bases fit TRBD1. CDR3 amino acids: CASSLGDREGYTF. As DNA, the CDR3 is TGTGCCAGCAGTTTGGGGGACAGGGAGGGCTACACCTTC.